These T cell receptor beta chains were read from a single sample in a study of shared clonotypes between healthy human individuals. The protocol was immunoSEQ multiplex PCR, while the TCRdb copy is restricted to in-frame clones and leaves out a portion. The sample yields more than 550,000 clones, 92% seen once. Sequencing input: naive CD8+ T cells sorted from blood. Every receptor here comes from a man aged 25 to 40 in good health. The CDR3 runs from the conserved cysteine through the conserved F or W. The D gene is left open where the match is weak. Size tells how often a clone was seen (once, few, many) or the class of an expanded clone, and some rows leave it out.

CDR3: CASSFTPGTSVDNEQFF; DNA: TGTGCCAGCAGCTTCACCCCCGGGACTAGCGTCGACAATGAGCAGTTCTTC; D: TRBD2; V: TRBV11-2; J: TRBJ2-1; size: .
CDR3: CASRNTGSEKLFF; DNA: TGTGCCAGCAGAAATACAGGGAGTGAAAAACTGTTTTTT; D: .; V: TRBV27; J: TRBJ1-4; size: .
CDR3: CASSPRTGGREAFF; DNA: TGTGCCAGCAGTCCAAGGACAGGGGGCCGGGAAGCTTTCTTT; D: TRBD1; V: TRBV27; J: TRBJ1-1; size: .
CDR3: CASSNPSGSGWEETQYF; DNA: TGTGCCAGCTCAAACCCGTCCGGTAGCGGGTGGGAGGAGACCCAGTACTTC; D: TRBD2; V: TRBV9; J: TRBJ2-5; size: .
CDR3: CASSFVSFSNQPQHF; DNA: TGTGCCAGCAGCTTCGTTAGTTTTAGCAATCAGCCCCAGCATTTT; D: .; V: TRBV5-8; J: TRBJ1-5; size: .
CDR3: CASSLFRGGGTEAFF; DNA: TGTGCCAGCAGTTTATTCAGGGGGGGAGGGACTGAAGCTTTCTTT; D: TRBD1; V: TRBV28; J: TRBJ1-1; size: .
CDR3: CSVEDRNEAFF; DNA: TGCAGCGTTGAAGACAGGAACGAAGCTTTCTTT; D: .; V: TRBV29-1; J: TRBJ1-1; size: .
CDR3: CASSPGLAGISSYNEQFF; DNA: TGCGCCAGCAGCCCGGGACTAGCGGGGATAAGCTCCTACAATGAGCAGTTCTTC; D: TRBD2; V: TRBV5-1; J: TRBJ2-1; size: .
CDR3: CASSFSGTGRYEQYF; DNA: TGTGCCAGCAGTTTCTCCGGGACAGGCCGATACGAGCAGTACTTC; D: TRBD1; V: TRBV27; J: TRBJ2-7; size: .
CDR3: CASSLTSEGGGRGELFF; DNA: TGTGCCAGCAGTTTAACTTCTGAGGGGGGCGGTCGTGGGGAGCTGTTTTTT; D: .; V: TRBV27; J: TRBJ2-2; size: .
CDR3: CASTSGTGVTGELFF; DNA: TGCGCCAGCACCTCCGGGACAGGGGTTACCGGGGAGCTGTTTTTT; D: TRBD1; V: TRBV10-2; J: TRBJ2-2; size: .
CDR3: CASSLSLARDTQYF; DNA: TGTGCCAGCAGCTTGTCTCTAGCCCGCGATACGCAGTATTTT; D: .; V: TRBV5-5; J: TRBJ2-3; size: .
CDR3: CASSPQEGLNEKLFF; DNA: TGTGCCAGCAGTCCCCAGGAGGGACTGAATGAAAAACTGTTTTTT; D: .; V: TRBV28; J: TRBJ1-4; size: .
CDR3: CASSLVGRGLWETQYF; DNA: TGTGCCAGCAGCTTAGTGGGCAGGGGTCTCTGGGAGACCCAGTACTTC; D: .; V: TRBV7-9; J: TRBJ2-5; size: .
CDR3: CASSLGQGENIQYF; DNA: TGTGCCAGCAGCTTAGGGCAGGGGGAGAACATTCAGTACTTC; D: TRBD1; V: TRBV11-2; J: TRBJ2-4; size: .
CDR3: CASSLSLGRPVPEAFF; DNA: TGTGCCAGCAGCTTGTCGCTTGGACGCCCCGTGCCTGAAGCTTTCTTT; D: .; V: TRBV11-2; J: TRBJ1-1; size: once
CDR3: CASSWEVSTDTQYF; DNA: TGTGCCAGCAGCTGGGAAGTTAGCACAGATACGCAGTATTTT; D: .; V: TRBV7-9; J: TRBJ2-3; size: .
CDR3: CASGFPHEQFF; DNA: TGTGCTAGTGGTTTTCCCCATGAGCAGTTCTTC; D: .; V: TRBV12-5; J: TRBJ2-1; size: .
CDR3: CASSEQGPSYEQYF; DNA: TGTGCCAGCAGTGAACAGGGGCCCTCCTACGAGCAGTACTTC; D: .; V: TRBV2; J: TRBJ2-7; size: .
CDR3: CASSQERIGGRYGYTF; DNA: TGCGCCAGCAGCCAAGAAAGAATCGGGGGTCGGTATGGCTACACCTTC; D: .; V: TRBV4-1; J: TRBJ1-2; size: .
CDR3: CASSLNREVKHNEQFF; DNA: TGTGCCAGCAGCTTAAACAGGGAAGTCAAACACAATGAGCAGTTCTTC; D: .; V: TRBV7-2; J: TRBJ2-1; size: .
CDR3: CASSHSGRRYEQYF; DNA: TGCGCCAGCAGCCATAGCGGGAGAAGGTACGAGCAGTACTTC; D: TRBD2; V: TRBV4-1; J: TRBJ2-7; size: .
CDR3: CASSLSWGYSYEQYF; DNA: TGTGCCAGCAGTTTATCTTGGGGTTACTCCTACGAGCAGTACTTC; D: .; V: TRBV27; J: TRBJ2-7; size: .
CDR3: CASSLRGTDTQYF; DNA: TGCGCCAGCAGCCTCCGCGGCACAGATACGCAGTATTTT; D: .; V: TRBV5-1; J: TRBJ2-3; size: .
CDR3: CASSLDTQGLAGGVSYEQYF; DNA: TGTGCCAGCAGCTTAGATACCCAGGGACTAGCGGGAGGGGTTTCCTACGAGCAGTACTTC; D: TRBD2; V: TRBV11-2; J: TRBJ2-7; size: once
CDR3: CASSLGQGHDEQYF; DNA: TGCGCCAGCAGCTTGGGACAGGGTCACGACGAGCAGTACTTC; D: TRBD1; V: TRBV5-1; J: TRBJ2-7; size: .
CDR3: CASSLRTGENQETQYF; DNA: TGTGCCAGCAGCTTACGGACAGGGGAGAACCAAGAGACCCAGTACTTC; D: TRBD1; V: TRBV7-9; J: TRBJ2-5; size: many
CDR3: CASRRTEPQGINTEAFF; DNA: TGTGCCAGCAGAAGAACAGAGCCTCAGGGGATTAACACTGAAGCTTTCTTT; D: .; V: TRBV27; J: TRBJ1-1; size: .
CDR3: CASSPRWSGRETQYF; DNA: TGTGCCAGCAGCCCGCGATGGAGCGGGAGAGAGACCCAGTACTTC; D: TRBD2; V: TRBV9; J: TRBJ2-5; size: few
CDR3: CASSQADRASSYNEQFF; DNA: TGCGCCAGCAGCCAAGCCGACAGGGCCTCATCCTACAATGAGCAGTTCTTC; D: TRBD1; V: TRBV4-1; J: TRBJ2-1; size: once
CDR3: CASSVVQRDPNTGELFF; DNA: TGTGCCAGCAGCGTAGTACAGCGGGACCCGAACACCGGGGAGCTGTTTTTT; D: TRBD2; V: TRBV9; J: TRBJ2-2; size: .
CDR3: CASSSPRQGYNEKLFF; DNA: TGTGCCAGCAGCTCTCCCCGACAGGGCTATAATGAAAAACTGTTTTTT; D: TRBD1; V: TRBV7-9; J: TRBJ1-4; size: .
CDR3: CASSPGLAGRRGTQYF; DNA: TGTGCCAGCAGTCCGGGACTAGCGGGGCGCAGGGGTACGCAGTATTTT; D: TRBD2; V: TRBV27; J: TRBJ2-3; size: .
CDR3: CASSPGRWGTEAFF; DNA: TGTGCCAGCAGCCCGGGCCGTTGGGGCACTGAAGCTTTCTTT; D: .; V: TRBV9; J: TRBJ1-1; size: .
CDR3: CASSYRGQINEQFF; DNA: TGTGCCAGCAGTTACCGGGGGCAAATCAATGAGCAGTTCTTC; D: .; V: TRBV6-5; J: TRBJ2-1; size: .
CDR3: CASSVGGLGAGELFF; DNA: TGTGCCAGCAGCGTGGGAGGGTTGGGGGCCGGGGAGCTGTTTTTT; D: TRBD2; V: TRBV9; J: TRBJ2-2; size: .
CDR3: CASSQTGKSSYNEQFF; DNA: TGTGCCAGCAGCCAGACAGGGAAGAGCTCCTACAATGAGCAGTTCTTC; D: TRBD1; V: TRBV9; J: TRBJ2-1; size: .
CDR3: CASSPQGNQPQHF; DNA: TGTGCCAGCAGTCCCCAGGGGAATCAGCCCCAGCATTTT; D: .; V: TRBV6-5; J: TRBJ1-5; size: .
CDR3: CATSRDNNEQFF; DNA: TGTGCCACCAGCAGAGACAACAATGAGCAGTTCTTC; D: .; V: TRBV15; J: TRBJ2-1; size: .